This section outlines one T cell receptor (beta chain) sequence together with its context. This clone is a singleton in its sample. Its antigen is not yet known. No clone much larger than this one lies a single base away; base qualities are absent. Trimming takes 4 bases off V and 5 bases off J; junction bases not matched to a gene: 9. CDR1 and CDR2 are drawn from the germline V gene: SGHDT, YYEEEE. The CDR3, cysteine through phenylalanine, is 15 amino acids long. The CDR3 DNA has 45 bases and is translated from base 1. These data originate in a study of blood T cell repertoires in COVID-19 (dated by TCRdb to 2018 to 2021). About the investigation overall: Samples from collaborators originated in the United States, Italy and Spain and spanned both the acute and convalescent phases of COVID-19. The prospective study material was composed of cDNA or gDNA derived from T cells, B-cell-depleted T cells, or PBMCs. The dataset comprised deeply sampled blood TCRbeta repertoires from subjects exposed to, actively infected with, or recovered from COVID-19. A freely available public database, intended as a resource for researchers studying the immune response to SARS-CoV-2, is where the repertoires were released. Samples came from the ongoing ImmuneRACE study (first 160 participants) plus 1,254 subjects from 6 global collaborators. A de-identified subject ID, COVID-19 status, age in years and sex were almost always included in the sample metadata. HLA class I and class II types, where available, came from metadata supplied by the sample provider rather than from assay-based typing. Broader findings and caveats from the paper: The quantity of clinical and demographic metadata differed by source and by participant and was supplied without curation.

The collaborating institutions used their own protocols to collect whole blood in K2EDTA tubes. For TCRbeta analysis, collaborators shipped samples in one of three forms: frozen whole blood, isolated PBMCs, or DNA extracted from either of those sample types. TCRbeta CDR3 regions were amplified from genomic DNA by means of the immunoSEQ Assay, a bias-controlled multiplex PCR. Per the original workflow: Nucleated cell counts per sample were estimated from amplification of reference gene primers within the assay. Sequence reads were collapsed and filtered to measure the absolute abundance of every unique TCRbeta CDR3 rearrangement. For each sample, productive Simpson clonality was calculated as the square root of Simpson's diversity index across productive rearrangements. The table comes from immuneACCESS by way of TCRdb, which keeps in-frame sequences with V and J called. Part of the clones is missing from these tables; in studies checked, under half for an unresolved V gene and the rest for unknown reasons. That table gives V, J and clone size, and the DNA gave D and trimming. Present in this sample are around 280,000 clones, 85% of which were seen just once. Around 4.2% of the sample belongs to the ten largest clones.

The sequencing sample was made of peripheral blood. This sequence was found in a woman aged 45-65 years with active or convalescent COVID-19. The chain joins TRBV5-6 to TRBJ2-1, with 7 central nucleotides matching TRBD2. DNA sequence: TGTGCCAGCAGCACTAGACTAGCCGGTAACAATGAGCAGTTCTTC. The translation is CASSTRLAGNNEQFF.